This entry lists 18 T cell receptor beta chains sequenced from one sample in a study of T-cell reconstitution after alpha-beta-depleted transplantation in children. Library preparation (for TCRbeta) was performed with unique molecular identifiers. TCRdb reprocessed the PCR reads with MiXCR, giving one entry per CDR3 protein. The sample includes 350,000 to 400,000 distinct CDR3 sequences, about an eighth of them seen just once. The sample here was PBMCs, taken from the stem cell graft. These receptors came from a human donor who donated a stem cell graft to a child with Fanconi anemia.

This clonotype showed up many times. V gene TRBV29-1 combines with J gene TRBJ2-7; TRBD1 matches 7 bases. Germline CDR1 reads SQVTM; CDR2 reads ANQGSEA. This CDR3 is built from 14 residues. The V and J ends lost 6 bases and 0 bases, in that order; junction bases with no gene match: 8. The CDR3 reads CSVAGTDTSYEQYF. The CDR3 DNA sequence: TGCAGCGTAGCCGGGACAGATACCTCCTACGAGCAGTACTTC.

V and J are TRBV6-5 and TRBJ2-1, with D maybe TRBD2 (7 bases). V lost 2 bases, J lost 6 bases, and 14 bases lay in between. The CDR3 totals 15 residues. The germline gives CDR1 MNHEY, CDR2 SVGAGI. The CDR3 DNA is TGTGCCAGCAGTTACGGGGGCGGGGGTGGCAATGAGCAGTTCTTC. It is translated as CASSYGGGGGNEQFF.

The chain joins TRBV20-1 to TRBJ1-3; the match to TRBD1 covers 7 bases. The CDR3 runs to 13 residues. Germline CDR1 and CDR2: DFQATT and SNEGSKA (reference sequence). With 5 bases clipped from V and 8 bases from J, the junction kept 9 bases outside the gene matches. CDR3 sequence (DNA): TGCAGTGCTGCTCGAGGGACAGAGGACACCATATATTTT. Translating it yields CSAARGTEDTIYF.

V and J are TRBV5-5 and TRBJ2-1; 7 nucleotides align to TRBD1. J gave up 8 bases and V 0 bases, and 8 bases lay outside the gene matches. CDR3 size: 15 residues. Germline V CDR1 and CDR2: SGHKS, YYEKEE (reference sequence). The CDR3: CASSLEQGIGDEQFF. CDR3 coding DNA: TGTGCCAGCAGCTTGGAACAGGGGATTGGGGATGAGCAGTTCTTC.

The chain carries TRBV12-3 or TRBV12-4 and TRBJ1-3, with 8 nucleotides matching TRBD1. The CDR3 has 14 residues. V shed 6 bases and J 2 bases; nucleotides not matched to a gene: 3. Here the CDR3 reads CASRIQGAGNTIYF. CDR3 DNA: TGTGCCAGCAGGATACAGGGGGCTGGAAACACCATATATTTT.

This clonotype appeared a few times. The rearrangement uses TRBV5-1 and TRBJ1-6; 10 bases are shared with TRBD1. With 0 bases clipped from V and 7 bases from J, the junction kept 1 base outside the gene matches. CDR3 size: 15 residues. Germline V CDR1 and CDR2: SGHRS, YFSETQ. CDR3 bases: TGCGCCAGCAGCTTGGGGGGACAGGGGAATTCACCCCTCCACTTT. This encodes CASSLGGQGNSPLHF.

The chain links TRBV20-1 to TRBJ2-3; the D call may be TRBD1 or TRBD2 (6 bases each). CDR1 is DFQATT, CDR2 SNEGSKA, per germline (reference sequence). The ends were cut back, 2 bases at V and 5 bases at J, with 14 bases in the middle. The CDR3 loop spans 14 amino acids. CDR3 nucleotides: TGCAGTGCTAGACGCGGGGCCAGGGGAGATACGCAGTATTTT. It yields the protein CSARRGARGDTQYF.

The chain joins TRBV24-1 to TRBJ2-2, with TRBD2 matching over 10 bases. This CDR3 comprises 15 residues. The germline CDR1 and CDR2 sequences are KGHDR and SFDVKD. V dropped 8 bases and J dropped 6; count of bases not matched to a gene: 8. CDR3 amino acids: CATKRSGGDAGELFF. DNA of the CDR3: TGTGCCACCAAAAGGAGCGGGGGGGATGCCGGGGAGCTGTTTTTT.

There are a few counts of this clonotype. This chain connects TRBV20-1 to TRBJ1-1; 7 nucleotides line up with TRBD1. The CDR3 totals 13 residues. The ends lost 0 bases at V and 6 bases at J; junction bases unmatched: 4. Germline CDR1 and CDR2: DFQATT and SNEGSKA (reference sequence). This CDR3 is CSAREDRTSEAFF. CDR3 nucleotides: TGCAGTGCTAGAGAGGACAGGACGTCTGAAGCTTTCTTT.

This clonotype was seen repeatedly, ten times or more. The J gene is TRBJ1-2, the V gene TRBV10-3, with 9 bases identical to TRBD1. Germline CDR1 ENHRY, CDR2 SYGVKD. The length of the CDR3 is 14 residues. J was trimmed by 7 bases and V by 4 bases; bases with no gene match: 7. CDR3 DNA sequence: TGTGCCATCAGTGGTCTGGGACAGGGTCTTGGCTACACCTTC. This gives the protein CAISGLGQGLGYTF.

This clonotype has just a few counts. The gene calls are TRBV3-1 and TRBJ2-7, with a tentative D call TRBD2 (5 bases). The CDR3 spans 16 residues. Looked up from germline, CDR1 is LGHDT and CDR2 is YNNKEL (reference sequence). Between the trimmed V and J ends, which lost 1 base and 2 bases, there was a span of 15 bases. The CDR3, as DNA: TGTGCCAGCAGCCAAGGAAGCGGAGCATTTACCTACGAGCAGTACTTC. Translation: CASSQGSGAFTYEQYF.

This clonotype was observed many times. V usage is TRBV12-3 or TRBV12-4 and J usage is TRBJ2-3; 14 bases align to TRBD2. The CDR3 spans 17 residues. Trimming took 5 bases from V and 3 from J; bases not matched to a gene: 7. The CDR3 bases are TGTGCCAGCAGTCGTATGACTAGCGGGGGGGCGACAGATACGCAGTATTTT. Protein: CASSRMTSGGATDTQYF.

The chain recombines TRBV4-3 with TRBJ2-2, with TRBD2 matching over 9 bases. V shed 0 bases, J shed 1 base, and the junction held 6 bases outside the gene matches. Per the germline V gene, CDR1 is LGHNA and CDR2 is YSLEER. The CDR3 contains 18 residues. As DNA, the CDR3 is TGCGCCAGCAGCCAAGAAATTTCTAGCGGGGTGAACACCGGGGAGCTGTTTTTT. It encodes CASSQEISSGVNTGELFF.

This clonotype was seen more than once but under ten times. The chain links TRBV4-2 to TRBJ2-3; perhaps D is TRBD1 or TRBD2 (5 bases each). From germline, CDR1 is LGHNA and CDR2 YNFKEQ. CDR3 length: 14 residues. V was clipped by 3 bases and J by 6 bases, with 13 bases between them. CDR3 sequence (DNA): TGTGCCAGCAGCCATTCTGGTCGGGGCGATACGCAGTATTTT. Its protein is CASSHSGRGDTQYF.

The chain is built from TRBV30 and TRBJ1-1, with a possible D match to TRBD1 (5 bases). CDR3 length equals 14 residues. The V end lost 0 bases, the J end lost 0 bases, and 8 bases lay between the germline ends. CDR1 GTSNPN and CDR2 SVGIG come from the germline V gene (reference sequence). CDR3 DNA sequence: TGTGCCTGGAGTGTCTCGGGGGTGAACACTGAAGCTTTCTTT. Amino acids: CAWSVSGVNTEAFF.

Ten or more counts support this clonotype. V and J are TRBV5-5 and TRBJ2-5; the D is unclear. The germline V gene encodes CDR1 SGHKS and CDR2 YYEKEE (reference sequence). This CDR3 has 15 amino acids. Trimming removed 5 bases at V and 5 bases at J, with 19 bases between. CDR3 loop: CASSLGIDIQETQYF. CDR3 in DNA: TGTGCCAGCAGTCTTGGAATTGACATCCAGGAGACCCAGTACTTC. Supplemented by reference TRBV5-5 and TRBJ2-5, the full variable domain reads DAGVTQSPTHLIKTRGQQVTLRCSPISGHKSVSWYQQVLGQGPQFIFQYYEKEERGRGNFPDRFSARQFPNYSSELNVNALLLGDSALYLCASSLGIDIQETQYFGPGTRLLVL.

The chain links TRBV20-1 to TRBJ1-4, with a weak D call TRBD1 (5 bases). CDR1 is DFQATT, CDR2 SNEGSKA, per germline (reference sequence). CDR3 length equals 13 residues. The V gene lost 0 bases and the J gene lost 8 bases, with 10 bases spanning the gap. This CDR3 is CSARERDLEKLFF. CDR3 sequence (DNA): TGCAGTGCTAGAGAGAGGGACCTCGAAAAACTGTTTTTT.

CDR3 region: CASSLELLSLKYF. CDR3 bases: TGTGCCAGCAGCTTAGAGCTGTTGAGCTTGAAGTACTTC. The V and J genes are TRBV7-2 and TRBJ2-7; D gene uncertain. The V end lost 1 base, the J end lost 11 bases, and 15 bases lay between the germline ends. In germline, CDR1 is SGHTA, CDR2 FQGNSA. CDR3 length equals 13 residues.